One and the same sample provided the 28 T cell receptor beta chains below, sequenced in a study of T cell repertoires in ileal Crohn's disease. TCRdb's table, derived via immunoSEQ multiplex PCR, lists solely in-frame clones and lacks some. The sample lists 15,000 to 20,000 clones, approximately 87% seen once, with approximately 10% in the top ten. Sequenced: ileal tissue. These receptors were obtained from an adult with Crohn's disease.

This rearrangement joins TRBV4-2 to TRBJ1-2; perhaps TRBD1 as D (6 bases). Deletions cut 5 bases from V and 2 bases from J, with 12 bases between. The CDR3 is 14 residues long. In germline, CDR1 is LGHNA, CDR2 YNFKEQ. CDR3 protein: CASSVAGDNYGYTF. CDR3 sequence (DNA): TGTGCCAGCAGCGTGGCAGGGGACAACTATGGCTACACCTTC.

On this clone: The sample contains more than one DNA sequence encoding this CDR3. V gene TRBV7-2 combines with J gene TRBJ1-6, with a possible D match to TRBD1 (5 bases). Trimming took off 1 base at V and 13 bases at J, with 17 bases between the two ends. This CDR3 contains 15 residues. Per the germline V gene, CDR1 is SGHTA and CDR2 is FQGNSA. CDR3 loop: CASSLVSGVESPLHF. The DNA of the CDR3 is TGTGCCAGCAGCTTAGTGTCGGGGGTAGAATCCCCCCTCCACTTT.

The chain has TRBV7-6 and TRBJ2-5; 12 positions match TRBD2. With V trimmed by 4 bases and J by 5 bases, 8 bases remained unmatched. Germline values: CDR1 SGHVS, CDR2 FNYEAQ. The CDR3 runs to 16 residues. The CDR3, as DNA: TGTGCCAGCAGCTCCTTGACTAGCGGGGGATGGGAGACCCAGTACTTC. It codes for CASSSLTSGGWETQYF.

The chain recombines TRBV6-5 with TRBJ1-2; D might be TRBD1 (6 bases). Germline assignment: CDR1 MNHEY and CDR2 SVGAGI. The CDR3 contains 15 residues. Trimming left V 0 bases short and J 4 bases short, with 12 bases between. This CDR3 reads CASSYSGAGAYGYTF. The CDR3 coding sequence is TGTGCCAGCAGTTACTCGGGTGCAGGGGCCTATGGCTACACCTTC.

The J gene is TRBJ1-1, the V gene TRBV7-2; 9 bases match TRBD1. The V segment lost 5 bases and the J segment 10 bases; nucleotides outside the gene matches: 8. The CDR3 is 13 amino acids. CDR1 and CDR2 from the germline V gene are SGHTA and FQGNSA. DNA for the CDR3: TGTGCCAGCAGCACCCGGGACAGGGCGGCAGCTTTCTTT. Amino acid sequence: CASSTRDRAAAFF.

This chain links TRBV6-1 with TRBJ1-6; tentative D call: TRBD1 (6 bases). There are 15 residues in the CDR3. V was cut by 5 bases and J by 5 bases, with 13 bases left in between. Looked up from germline, CDR1 is MNHNS and CDR2 is SASEGT. The CDR3 sequence: CASSWGQGDNSPLHF. The CDR3 nucleotides read TGTGCCAGCAGTTGGGGGCAGGGAGATAATTCACCCCTCCACTTT.

This rearrangement joins TRBV11-2 to TRBJ2-7, with 10 bases that match TRBD1. V was pared by 5 bases and J by 6 bases, with 13 bases of the junction left unmatched. The CDR3 has 16 residues. CDR1 is SGHAT, CDR2 FQNNGV, per germline. CDR3 DNA sequence: TGTGCCAGCAGCCGCCGACTGCCGGGACAGGGGAGCGAGCAGTACTTC. Translated: CASSRRLPGQGSEQYF.

The gene calls are TRBV10-3 and TRBJ1-2; tentatively, D is TRBD1 (5 bases). V shed 6 bases and J shed 4 bases, with 12 bases lying between them. This CDR3 spans 13 amino acids. The germline gives CDR1 ENHRY, CDR2 SYGVKD. CDR3: CAIRPGGGYGYTF. The CDR3 nucleotides read TGTGCCATCAGGCCGGGGGGGGGCTATGGCTACACCTTC.

V usage is TRBV19 and J usage is TRBJ1-2, with unresolved D. Germline V gene lookup returns CDR1 LNHDA and CDR2 SQIVND (reference sequence). This CDR3 contains 14 residues. V was cut by 3 bases and J by 4 bases, with 12 bases left in between. CDR3: CASSIGAATYGYTF. The CDR3 DNA sequence: TGTGCCAGTAGTATCGGAGCGGCAACCTATGGCTACACCTTC. Full variable domain (outside the CDR3, taken from reference TRBV19 and TRBJ1-2): DGGITQSPKYLFRKEGQNVTLSCEQNLNHDAMYWYRQDPGQGLRLIYYSQIVNDFQKGDIAEGYSVSREKKESFPLTVTSAQKNPTAFYLCASSIGAATYGYTFGSGTRLTVV.

This chain connects TRBV6-1 to TRBJ2-7; 15 bases align to TRBD2. Germline V gene sequence: CDR1 MNHNS, CDR2 SASEGT. This CDR3 region has 15 residues. The V gene end was trimmed by 7 bases and the J gene end by 2 bases; junction bases not matched to a gene: 3. The CDR3 sequence is CASTRTSGGAYEQYF. CDR3 coding DNA: TGTGCCAGCACCAGGACTAGCGGGGGGGCCTACGAGCAGTACTTC.

The chain joins TRBV1 to TRBJ1-5; the table's D call of TRBD1 was not tested on the DNA. TRBV1 is a recognized pseudogene. This CDR3 region has 14 residues. In DNA, the CDR3 is TGCACCAGCAGCCAAGTCGACAGGGACCAGCCCCAGCATTTT. Translation: CTSSQVDRDQPQHF.

This rearrangement joins TRBV7-3 to TRBJ2-7; 7 bases map to TRBD1. Germline V lookup: CDR1 SGHTA, CDR2 FQGTGA. CDR3 length equals 17 residues. V lost 0 bases, J lost 2 bases, and 10 bases stayed unmatched. The CDR3 sequence: CASSLTAPAGGAYEQYF. CDR3 DNA sequence: TGTGCCAGCAGCTTAACGGCCCCCGCAGGGGGTGCCTACGAGCAGTACTTC.

This chain connects TRBV9 to TRBJ2-1; 9 bases match TRBD2. The CDR3 covers 15 residues. Germline V gene lookup returns CDR1 SGDLS and CDR2 YYNGEE. V lost 7 bases and J lost 0; bases outside the gene matches: 5. CDR3 DNA: TGTGCCAGCGCGGCGGGGGGGAGCTCCTACAATGAGCAGTTCTTC. Translating it yields CASAAGGSSYNEQFF.

In its sample, this clone was seen a few times. This rearrangement joins TRBV11-2 to TRBJ1-1; D remains ambiguous. The CDR3 length is 13 residues. CDR1 SGHAT and CDR2 FQNNGV come from the germline V gene. Trimming took off 5 bases at V and 0 bases at J, with 7 bases between the two ends. This CDR3 is CASSRGMNTEAFF. The CDR3 bases are TGTGCCAGCAGCCGCGGGATGAACACTGAAGCTTTCTTT.

The V and J genes are TRBV4-3 and TRBJ1-6, with TRBD1 matching over 7 bases. The CDR3 consists of 16 residues. The J segment lost 9 bases and the V segment lost 0 bases, leaving 8 bases of the junction unmatched. Germline values: CDR1 LGHNA, CDR2 YSLEER. The CDR3 is CASSQDRQGSGSPLHF. The CDR3, as DNA: TGCGCCAGCAGCCAAGACCGACAGGGATCAGGTTCACCCCTCCACTTT.

This sequence joins TRBV11-2 and TRBJ1-1; tentative D call: TRBD1 (5 bases). CDR1 and CDR2 from the germline V gene are SGHAT and FQNNGV. V gave up 5 bases and J gave up 4 bases, with 14 bases separating them. The CDR3 is 14 amino acids. In DNA, the CDR3 is TGTGCCAGCAGCCGAAGTAGGGGTGGCACTGAAGCTTTCTTT. Residues: CASSRSRGGTEAFF.

This clone was observed a few times. The rearrangement links TRBV10-2 to TRBJ1-6; 9 nucleotides line up with TRBD1. The CDR3 has 14 amino acids. From germline, CDR1 is WSHSY and CDR2 SAAADI. J lost 7 bases, V lost 6 bases, and 4 bases had no gene match. CDR3 loop: CASSSGTGNSPLHF. The CDR3 DNA is TGCGCCAGCAGCTCCGGGACAGGGAATTCACCCCTCCACTTT.

This clone was seen a single time. The V call is TRBV7-3, the J call TRBJ2-1; the D gene is possibly TRBD2 (5 bases). The germline V gene has CDR1 SGHTA and CDR2 FQGTGA. Trimming took 7 bases from V and 10 from J, leaving 23 bases between them. The CDR3 sequence is 15 residues long. CDR3: CASTLWLAQRGEQFF. The CDR3 bases are TGTGCCAGCACTCTTTGGCTAGCTCAGCGAGGAGAGCAGTTCTTC.

V gene TRBV5-6 combines with J gene TRBJ2-7; D may be TRBD1 (6 bases). There are 16 residues in the CDR3. Trimming took off 4 bases at V and 3 bases at J, with 20 bases between the two ends. The germline V gene has CDR1 SGHDT and CDR2 YYEEEE. The CDR3 is CASSLFWDILIYEQYF. The DNA for the CDR3 is TGTGCCAGCAGCCTGTTCTGGGACATTCTTATCTACGAGCAGTACTTC.

The J gene is TRBJ1-6, the V gene TRBV6-1; D is undetermined. V lost 5 bases and J lost 8, with 13 bases in between. This CDR3 comprises 14 residues. CDR1 and CDR2 from the germline V gene are MNHNS and SASEGT. This CDR3 reads CASSTRVTDSPLHF. In nucleotides, the CDR3 is TGTGCCAGCAGTACTAGAGTAACAGATTCACCCCTCCACTTT.

This clone was seen more than once but under ten times. The V gene is TRBV12-5, the J gene TRBJ2-1, with 10 bases fitting TRBD1. This CDR3 is built from 17 residues. Germline CDR1 LGHNT, CDR2 FRNRAP. V trimming: 1 base; J trimming: 4 bases; junction bases outside the gene matches: 7. The CDR3 sequence is CASGLADRGESYNEQFF. CDR3 in DNA: TGTGCTAGTGGTTTGGCGGACAGGGGGGAAAGTTACAATGAGCAGTTCTTC.

The rearrangement uses TRBV7-8 and TRBJ1-6, with 9 bases fitting TRBD1. V shed 5 bases, J shed 0 bases, and the junction held 11 bases outside the gene matches. The CDR3 length is 19 residues. Per germline, CDR1 SGHVS and CDR2 FQNEAQ. The CDR3: CASSQRTGGWSSYNSPLHF. CDR3 coding DNA: TGTGCCAGCAGCCAACGAACAGGGGGCTGGAGCTCCTATAATTCACCCCTCCACTTT.

The rearrangement uses TRBV7-2 and TRBJ1-2; D remains unclear. This CDR3 is 11 amino acids long. In germline, CDR1 is SGHTA, CDR2 FQGNSA. V lost 5 bases and J lost 3, with 4 bases in between. Here the CDR3 reads CASSPYYGYTF. The DNA of the CDR3 is TGTGCCAGCAGCCCCTACTATGGCTACACCTTC.

Points on this clone: The junction does not match germline at one end; this may be a read error. Additional DNA sequences in this sample encode the identical CDR3. This chain links TRBV7-3 with TRBJ2-2; 11 positions agree with TRBD2. The germline V gene has CDR1 SGHTA and CDR2 FQGTGA. The CDR3 covers 16 residues. The CDR3 DNA follows: TGTGCCAGCAGTCCACTAGCGGGGGCTAACACCGGAGAGCTGTTTTTT. This gives the protein CASSPLAGANTGELFF.

The V and J genes are TRBV10-3 and TRBJ2-1, with 7 bases fitting TRBD1. CDR3 length equals 14 residues. Germline CDR1 is ENHRY and CDR2 is SYGVKD. The DNA for the CDR3 is TGTGCTGTTAATCCGGGACAGAGGTCATATGAGCAGTTCTTC. Amino acid sequence: CAVNPGQRSYEQFF.

The chain links TRBV7-9 to TRBJ1-2, with D maybe TRBD1 (6 bases). This CDR3 is built from 13 residues. Trimming stripped 5 bases from V and 4 bases from J, with 11 bases between. Germline V lookup: CDR1 SEHNR, CDR2 FQNEAQ (reference sequence). For the CDR3, the DNA is TGTGCCAGCAGCGAGGGGGTATTCTATGGCTACACCTTC. This codes for CASSEGVFYGYTF.

The rearrangement joins TRBV5-6 to TRBJ1-1, with D perhaps matching TRBD1 (6 bases). This CDR3 has 15 amino acids. Trimming took 0 bases from V and 6 from J, leaving 15 bases between them. The germline V gene has CDR1 SGHDT and CDR2 YYEEEE. The CDR3, as DNA: TGTGCCAGCAGCTTGGTGGGGGAGGGGGGCGCTGAAGCTTTCTTT. Its translation is CASSLVGEGGAEAFF.

Worth noting for this clone: No conserved phenylalanine or tryptophan is present at the end of the CDR3, so a read error is the likely explanation. The CDR3 DNA reads as TGCGCCAGCAGCTTGGGGACAGGGAGCAACGAGCAGTACCTC. Residues: CASSLGTGSNEQYL. The chain has TRBV5-1 and TRBJ2-7, with 8 bases matching TRBD1. Germline V gives CDR1 SGHRS, CDR2 YFSETQ. The CDR3 has 14 residues. Losses at the gene ends were 0 bases for V and 5 bases for J; bases not matched to a gene: 4.